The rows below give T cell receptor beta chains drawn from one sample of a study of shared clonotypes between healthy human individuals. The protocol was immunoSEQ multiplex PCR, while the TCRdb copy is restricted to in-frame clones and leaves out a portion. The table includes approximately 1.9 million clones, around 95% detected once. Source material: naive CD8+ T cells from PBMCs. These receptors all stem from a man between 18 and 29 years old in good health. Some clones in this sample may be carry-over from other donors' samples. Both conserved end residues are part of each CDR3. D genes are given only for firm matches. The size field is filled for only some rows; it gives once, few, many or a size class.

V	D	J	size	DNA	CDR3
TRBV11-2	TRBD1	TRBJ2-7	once	TGTGCCAGCAGCTCTCGACAGGGGTCCCTAGACGAGTACTTC	CASSSRQGSLDEYF
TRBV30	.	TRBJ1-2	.	TGTGCCTGGCGTGGAGTAAATGGCTACACCTTC	CAWRGVNGYTF
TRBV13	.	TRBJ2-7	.	TGTGCCAGCAGCCAATCTACAGGGAGTTCTTACGAGCAGTACTTC	CASSQSTGSSYEQYF
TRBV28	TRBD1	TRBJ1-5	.	TGTGCCAGCAGATGGACAGGGGGCTTCAATCAGCCCCAGCATTTT	CASRWTGGFNQPQHF
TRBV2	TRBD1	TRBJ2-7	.	TGTGCCAGCAGCCCACAGGGGTACGAGCAGTACTTC	CASSPQGYEQYF
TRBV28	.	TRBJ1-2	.	TGTGCCAGCAGTTTAGGAGGGGAGAGCTATGGCTACACCTTC	CASSLGGESYGYTF
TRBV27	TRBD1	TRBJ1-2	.	TGTGCCAGCAGTTTATACCAGGGGGCGAGCTATGGCTACACCTTC	CASSLYQGASYGYTF
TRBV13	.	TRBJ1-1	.	TGTGCCAGCAGCTTAGTAGACGACACTGAAGCTTTCTTT	CASSLVDDTEAFF
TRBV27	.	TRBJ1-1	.	TGTGCCAGCAGTTTATCGCCAGGGGCTGAAGCTTTCTTT	CASSLSPGAEAFF
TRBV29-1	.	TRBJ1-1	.	TGCAGCGTTGTACTGGGGATGAACACTGAAGCTTTCTTT	CSVVLGMNTEAFF
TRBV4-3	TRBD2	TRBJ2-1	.	TGCGCCAGCAGCCAAGGGGGACTAGATAACTACAATGAGCAGTTCTTC	CASSQGGLDNYNEQFF
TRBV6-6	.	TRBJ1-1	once	TGTGCCAGCAGTTACCGGCGGGGAAACACTGAAGCTTTCTTT	CASSYRRGNTEAFF
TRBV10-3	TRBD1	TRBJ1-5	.	TGTGCCATCATGGGGGACACAGGGGGCCGACAGCCCCAGCATTTT	CAIMGDTGGRQPQHF
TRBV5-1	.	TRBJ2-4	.	TGCGCCAGCAGCTCAAGGTCCGAAGGAGGGAAAAACATTCAGTACTTC	CASSSRSEGGKNIQYF
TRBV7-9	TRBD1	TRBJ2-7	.	TGTGCCAGCAGCCAGGGTGGGACAGGGAGGTTGGCCGAGCAGTACTTC	CASSQGGTGRLAEQYF
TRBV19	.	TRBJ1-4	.	TGTGCCAGTAGCCGGAGGGGTTCCGTAACTAATGAAAAACTGTTTTTT	CASSRRGSVTNEKLFF
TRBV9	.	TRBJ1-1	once	TGTGCCAGCAGCGTAGGGGTAAGCACTGAAGCTTTCTTT	CASSVGVSTEAFF
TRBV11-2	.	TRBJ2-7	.	TGTGCCAGCAGCCCCCGGACAGTTGGCTACGAGCAGTACTTC	CASSPRTVGYEQYF
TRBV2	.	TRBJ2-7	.	TGTGCCAGCAGTGATGGGGTTCGCTCCTACGAGCAGTACTTC	CASSDGVRSYEQYF
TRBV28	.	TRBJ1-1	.	TGTGCCAGCAGTCTCCTCAGGGAAGGATTGAACACTGAAGCTTTCTTT	CASSLLREGLNTEAFF
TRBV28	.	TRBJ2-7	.	TGTGCCAGCAGCCGTGGGGGGGCGACATACGAGCAGTACTTC	CASSRGGATYEQYF
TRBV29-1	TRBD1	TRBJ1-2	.	TGCAGCGTGGGGACAGGGAACTATGGCTACACCTTC	CSVGTGNYGYTF
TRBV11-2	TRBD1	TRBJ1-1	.	TGTGCCAGCAGGGGTGGGACAGGGGTGAACACTGAAGCTTTCTTT	CASRGGTGVNTEAFF
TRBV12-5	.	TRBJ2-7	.	TGTGCTAGTGGACATGACAGCTCCTACGAGCAGTACTTC	CASGHDSSYEQYF
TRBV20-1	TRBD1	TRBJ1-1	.	TGCAGTGCCACAGGGGTTGAAGCTTTCTTT	CSATGVEAFF
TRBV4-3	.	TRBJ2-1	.	TGCGCCAGCAGCCAAGATCGGGTGAATCCTCGGAATGAGCAGTTCTTC	CASSQDRVNPRNEQFF
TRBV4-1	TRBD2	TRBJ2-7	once	TGCGCCAGCAGCCAAGTTGGTAGCGGGGTCTACGAGCAGTACTTC	CASSQVGSGVYEQYF
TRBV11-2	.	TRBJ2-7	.	TGTGCCAGCAGCTTAGGGGACCGAGACTACGAGCAGTACTTC	CASSLGDRDYEQYF
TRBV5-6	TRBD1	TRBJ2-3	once	TGTGCCAGCAGCTATAACAGGGGGCGCTTGAAGAAGGGTACGCAGTATTTT	CASSYNRGRLKKGTQYF
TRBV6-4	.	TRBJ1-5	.	TGTGCCAGCTTCGTAGGACCGTTCAATCAGCCCCAGCATTTT	CASFVGPFNQPQHF
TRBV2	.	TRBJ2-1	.	TGTGCCAGCAACCCGCTTAATGAGCAGTTCTTC	CASNPLNEQFF
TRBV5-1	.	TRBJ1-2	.	TGCGCCAGCGGACCCTTTCAGGGGTCGGAGTTAGGCTATGGCTACACCTTC	CASGPFQGSELGYGYTF
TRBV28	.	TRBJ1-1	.	TGTGCCAGCCGGCGAAGGGGGGGGACTGAAGCTTTCTTT	CASRRRGGTEAFF
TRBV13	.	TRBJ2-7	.	TGTGCCAGCAGCTGGTCAGAGGAGTCGATATACGAGCAGTACTTC	CASSWSEESIYEQYF
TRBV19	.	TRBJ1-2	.	TGTGCCACTCGGGCCTTGTCGGGGGAAGACTATGGCTACACCTTC	CATRALSGEDYGYTF
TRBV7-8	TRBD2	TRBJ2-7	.	TGTGCCAGCAGCTCCCCCCAGGTGAGCGGGAGTCCCTACGAGCAGTACTTC	CASSSPQVSGSPYEQYF
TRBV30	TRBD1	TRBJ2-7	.	TGTGCCTGGAGTGAGGGCGGGACAGGTGGTCCCGAGCAGTACTTC	CAWSEGGTGGPEQYF
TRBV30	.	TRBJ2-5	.	TGTGCCTGGAGTGTACTACAGCAAGAGACCCAGTACTTC	CAWSVLQQETQYF
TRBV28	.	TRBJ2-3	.	TGTGCCAGCAGTCATAGCAGCCCCCGAGATACGCAGTATTTT	CASSHSSPRDTQYF
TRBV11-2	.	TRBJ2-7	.	TGTGCCAGCAGTATTACCCGGGGCAGGGCTGTCGAGCAGTACTTC	CASSITRGRAVEQYF
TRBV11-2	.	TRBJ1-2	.	TGTGCCAGCAGCGGACGTGTCGGGGGAGAACGAGGCCGTGGCTACACCTTC	CASSGRVGGERGRGYTF
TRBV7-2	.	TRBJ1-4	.	TGTGCCAGCAGCTTAGGGTCGGAGGGGGCTAATGAAAAACTGTTTTTT	CASSLGSEGANEKLFF
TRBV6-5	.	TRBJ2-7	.	TGTGCCAGCAGTTATCAGGGATCCTACGAGCAGTACTTC	CASSYQGSYEQYF
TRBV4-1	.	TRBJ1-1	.	TGCGCCAGCAGCCCGCCGGGGGGATTGAACACTGAAGCTTTCTTT	CASSPPGGLNTEAFF
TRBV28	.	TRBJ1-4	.	TGTGCCAGCAGTTTATCGAGACACCGAAGTCATGAAAAACTGTTTTTT	CASSLSRHRSHEKLFF
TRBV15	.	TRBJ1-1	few	TGTGCCACCAGCAGTGAGGGTGGGACTGAAGCTTTCTTT	CATSSEGGTEAFF
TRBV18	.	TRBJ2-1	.	TGTGCCAGCTCACCAACGGGGTTTCAGGCCTACAATGAGCAGTTCTTC	CASSPTGFQAYNEQFF
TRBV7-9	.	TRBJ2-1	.	TGTGCCAGCAGCTCGACAGCCCCCAATGAGCAGTTCTTC	CASSSTAPNEQFF
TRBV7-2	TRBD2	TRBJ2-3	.	TGTGCCAGCAGTCAGACTAGCGGGAGGAATACGCAGTATTTT	CASSQTSGRNTQYF
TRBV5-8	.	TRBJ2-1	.	TGTGCCAGCAGCTTTGGGAGCCACGACTACAATGAGCAGTTCTTC	CASSFGSHDYNEQFF
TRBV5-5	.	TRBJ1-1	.	TGTGCCAGCAGCTTTGACTCTGGAGCTTTCTTT	CASSFDSGAFF
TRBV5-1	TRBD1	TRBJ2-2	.	TGCGCCAGCAGCTCTACAGGGGGCCGCGGCACCGGGGAGCTGTTTTTT	CASSSTGGRGTGELFF
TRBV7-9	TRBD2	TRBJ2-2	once	TGTGCCAGCAACATAGCGGGGCCTCGGGGCACCGGGGAGCTGTTTTTT	CASNIAGPRGTGELFF
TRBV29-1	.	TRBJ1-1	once	TGCAGCGTTGAACAGTCCGGGGACATGAACACTGAAGCTTTCTTT	CSVEQSGDMNTEAFF
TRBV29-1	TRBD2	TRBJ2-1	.	TGCAGCGTTGTTCTCGGCGGGAGGTACTTCTTC	CSVVLGGRYFF